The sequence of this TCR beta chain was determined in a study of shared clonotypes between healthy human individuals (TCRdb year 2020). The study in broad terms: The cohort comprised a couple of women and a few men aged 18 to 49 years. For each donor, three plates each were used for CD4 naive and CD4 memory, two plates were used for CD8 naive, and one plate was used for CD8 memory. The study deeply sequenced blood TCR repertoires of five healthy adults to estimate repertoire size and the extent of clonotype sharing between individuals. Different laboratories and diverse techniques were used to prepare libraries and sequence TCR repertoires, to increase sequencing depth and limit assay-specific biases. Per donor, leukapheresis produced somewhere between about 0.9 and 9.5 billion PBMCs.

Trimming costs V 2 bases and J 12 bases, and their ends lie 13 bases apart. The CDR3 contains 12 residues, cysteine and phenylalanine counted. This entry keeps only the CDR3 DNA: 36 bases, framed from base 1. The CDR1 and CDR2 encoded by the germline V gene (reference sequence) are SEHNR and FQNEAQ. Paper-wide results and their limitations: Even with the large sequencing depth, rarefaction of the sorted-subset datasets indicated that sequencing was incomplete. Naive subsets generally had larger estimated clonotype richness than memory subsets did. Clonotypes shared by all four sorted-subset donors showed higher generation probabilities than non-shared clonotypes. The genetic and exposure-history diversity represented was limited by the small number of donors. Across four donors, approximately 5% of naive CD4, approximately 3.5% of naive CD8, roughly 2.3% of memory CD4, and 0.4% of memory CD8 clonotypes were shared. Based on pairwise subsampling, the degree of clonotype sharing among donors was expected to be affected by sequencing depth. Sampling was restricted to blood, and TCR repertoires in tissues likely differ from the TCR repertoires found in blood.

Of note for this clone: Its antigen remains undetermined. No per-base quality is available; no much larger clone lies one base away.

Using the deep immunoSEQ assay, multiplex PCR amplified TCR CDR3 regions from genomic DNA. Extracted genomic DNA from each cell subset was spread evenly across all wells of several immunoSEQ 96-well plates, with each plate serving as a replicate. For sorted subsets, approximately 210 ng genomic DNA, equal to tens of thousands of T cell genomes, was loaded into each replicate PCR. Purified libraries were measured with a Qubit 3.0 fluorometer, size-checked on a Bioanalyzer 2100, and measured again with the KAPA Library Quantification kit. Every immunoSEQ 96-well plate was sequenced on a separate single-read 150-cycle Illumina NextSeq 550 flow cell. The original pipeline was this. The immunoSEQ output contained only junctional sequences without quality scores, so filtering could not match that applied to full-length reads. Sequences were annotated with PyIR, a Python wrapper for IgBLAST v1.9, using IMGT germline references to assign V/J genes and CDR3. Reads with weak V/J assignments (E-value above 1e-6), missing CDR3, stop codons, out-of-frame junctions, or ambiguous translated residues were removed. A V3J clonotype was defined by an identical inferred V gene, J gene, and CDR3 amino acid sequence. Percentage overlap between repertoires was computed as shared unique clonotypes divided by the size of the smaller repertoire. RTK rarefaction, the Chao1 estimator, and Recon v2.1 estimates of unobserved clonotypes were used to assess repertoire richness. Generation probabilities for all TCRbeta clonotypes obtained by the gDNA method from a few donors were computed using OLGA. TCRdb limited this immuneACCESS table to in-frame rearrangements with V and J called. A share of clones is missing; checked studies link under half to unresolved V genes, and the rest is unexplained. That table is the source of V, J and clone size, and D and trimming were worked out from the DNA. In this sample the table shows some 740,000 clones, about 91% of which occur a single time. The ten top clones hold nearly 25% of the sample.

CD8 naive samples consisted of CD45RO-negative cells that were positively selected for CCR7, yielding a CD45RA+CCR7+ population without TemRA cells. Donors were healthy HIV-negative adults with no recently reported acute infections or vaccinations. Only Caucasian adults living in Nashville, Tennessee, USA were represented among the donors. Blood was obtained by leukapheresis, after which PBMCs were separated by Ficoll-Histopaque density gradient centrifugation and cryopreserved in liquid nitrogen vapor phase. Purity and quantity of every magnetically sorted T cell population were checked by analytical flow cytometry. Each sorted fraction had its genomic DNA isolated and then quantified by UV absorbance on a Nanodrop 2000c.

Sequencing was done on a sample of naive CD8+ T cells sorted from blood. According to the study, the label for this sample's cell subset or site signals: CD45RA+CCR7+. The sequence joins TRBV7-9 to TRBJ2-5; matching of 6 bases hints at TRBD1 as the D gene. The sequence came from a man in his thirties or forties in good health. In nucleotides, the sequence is TGTGCCAGCAGCTTAAGGGGGAATCGGGAGTACTTC. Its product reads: CASSLRGNREYF.